This entry concerns a single TCR beta chain. What it binds is unknown. This record comes from a study of identical twins. With V trimmed by 5 bases and J by 4 bases, 8 bases remained unmatched. The CDR3 length is 16 residues. Germline V gene data show CDR1 as SGHTA and CDR2 as FQGNSA. Broader study findings: Out-of-frame beta sequences exhibited a weaker degree of excess twin sharing. High-abundance cord blood beta clonotypes had fewer insertions; memory repertoires showed none. Within twin pairs, the out-of-frame alpha sequences they shared showed excess low generation probability.

Every sampled donor was Caucasian and healthy. One entry per CDR3 protein, called by TCRdb with MiXCR from the 5' RACE reads. Here the sample spans 500,000 to 700,000 distinct CDR3 sequences, roughly 6.6% being singletons. A further study also used this sample, focusing on yellow fever vaccine responses in identical twins.

Sequencing was performed on PBMCs. This rearrangement joins TRBV7-2 to TRBJ2-2; 9 bases align to TRBD1. This receptor was obtained from a woman younger than 35 in good health. This CDR3 reads CASSPTGTGTTGELFF. The CDR3 DNA follows: TGTGCCAGCAGCCCAACCGGGACAGGGACCACCGGGGAGCTGTTTTTT.